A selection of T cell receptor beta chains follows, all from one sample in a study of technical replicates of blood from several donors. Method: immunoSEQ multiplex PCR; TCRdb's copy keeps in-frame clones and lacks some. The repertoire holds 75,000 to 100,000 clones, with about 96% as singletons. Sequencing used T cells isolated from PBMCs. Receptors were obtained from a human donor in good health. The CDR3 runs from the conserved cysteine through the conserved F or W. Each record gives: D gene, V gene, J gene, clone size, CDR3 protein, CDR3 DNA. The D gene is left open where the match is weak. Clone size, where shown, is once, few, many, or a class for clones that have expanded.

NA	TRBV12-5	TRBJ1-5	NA	CASGRDYQPQHF	TGTGCTAGTGGTCGTGACTATCAGCCCCAGCATTTT
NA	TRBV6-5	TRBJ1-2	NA	CACGDQGYTF	TGTGCCTGCGGTGATCAGGGCTACACCTTC
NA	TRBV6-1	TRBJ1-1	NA	CASTLREGPNTEAFF	TGTGCCAGCACGTTAAGGGAGGGACCGAACACTGAAGCTTTCTTT
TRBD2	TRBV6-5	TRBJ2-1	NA	CASLAGNEQFF	TGTGCCAGCTTAGCGGGCAATGAGCAGTTCTTC
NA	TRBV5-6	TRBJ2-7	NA	CASSPGLGGFTYEQYF	TGTGCCAGCAGCCCTGGACTGGGAGGTTTTACCTACGAGCAGTACTTC
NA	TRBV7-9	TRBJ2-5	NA	CASSLVRETQYF	TGTGCCAGCAGCTTAGTACGGGAGACCCAGTACTTC
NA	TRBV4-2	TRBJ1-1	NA	CASSQEGEGHTEAFF	TGTGCCAGCAGCCAAGAGGGGGAGGGTCACACTGAAGCTTTCTTT
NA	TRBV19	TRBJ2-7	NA	CASSGLPSSYEQYF	TGTGCCAGTAGTGGGCTTCCAAGCTCCTACGAGCAGTACTTC
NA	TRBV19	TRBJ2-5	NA	CASSMRLAQETQYF	TGTGCCAGTAGTATGCGGCTAGCCCAAGAGACCCAGTACTTC
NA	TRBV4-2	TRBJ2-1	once	CASSQGLYSYNEQFF	TGTGCCAGCAGCCAAGGGCTTTACTCCTACAATGAGCAGTTCTTC
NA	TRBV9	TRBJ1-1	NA	CASSVIQGSTEAFF	TGTGCCAGCAGCGTAATCCAGGGAAGCACTGAAGCTTTCTTT
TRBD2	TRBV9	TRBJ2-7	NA	CASSLLAGREQYF	TGTGCCAGCAGCTTATTAGCGGGACGCGAGCAGTACTTC
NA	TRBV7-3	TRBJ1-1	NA	CASSPQGVQANTEAFF	TGTGCCAGCAGCCCCCAAGGGGTGCAGGCCAACACTGAAGCTTTCTTT
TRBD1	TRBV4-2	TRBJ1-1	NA	CASSAGTGGYTEAFF	TGTGCCAGCAGCGCAGGGACAGGGGGCTACACTGAAGCTTTCTTT
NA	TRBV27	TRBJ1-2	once	CASSFRRSDGYTF	TGTGCCAGCAGTTTCCGCAGAAGCGATGGCTACACCTTC
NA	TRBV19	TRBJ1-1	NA	CASSMGGLATEAFF	TGTGCCAGTAGTATGGGGGGGCTGGCAACTGAAGCTTTCTTT
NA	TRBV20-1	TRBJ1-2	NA	CSARAGRGYTF	TGCAGTGCTAGAGCAGGGAGGGGCTACACCTTC
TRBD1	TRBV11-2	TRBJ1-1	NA	CASSLGTGITEAFF	TGTGCCAGCAGCTTAGGGACAGGGATTACTGAAGCTTTCTTT
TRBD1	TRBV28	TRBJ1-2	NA	CASSPDSGGAGYGYTF	TGTGCCAGCAGCCCAGACTCAGGGGGCGCAGGCTATGGCTACACCTTC
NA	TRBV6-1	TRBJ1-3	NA	CASSGDTRLSGNTIYF	TGTGCCAGCAGTGGGGACACCCGGCTCTCTGGAAACACCATATATTTT
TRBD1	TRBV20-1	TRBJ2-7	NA	CSAGTGGEQYF	TGCAGTGCAGGGACAGGGGGTGAGCAGTACTTC
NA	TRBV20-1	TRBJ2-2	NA	CSASRSGELFF	TGCAGTGCTAGTCGGTCCGGGGAGCTGTTTTTT
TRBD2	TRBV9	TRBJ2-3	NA	CASSVVEGRATDTQYF	TGTGCCAGCAGCGTAGTGGAAGGGAGGGCCACAGATACGCAGTATTTT
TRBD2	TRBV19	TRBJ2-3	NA	CASSIGGTSGTSTDTQYF	TGTGCCAGTAGTATAGGAGGGACTAGCGGGACTAGCACAGATACGCAGTATTTT
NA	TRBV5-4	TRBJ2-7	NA	CASSSQGWGEQYF	TGTGCCAGCAGCTCTCAGGGATGGGGCGAGCAGTACTTC
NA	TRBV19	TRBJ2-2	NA	CASSIRASGGNTGELFF	TGTGCCAGTAGTATAAGGGCGAGCGGCGGGAACACCGGGGAGCTGTTTTTT
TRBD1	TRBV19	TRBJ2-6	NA	CASSIATGAGANVLTF	TGTGCCAGTAGTATAGCCACAGGGGCTGGGGCCAACGTCCTGACTTTC
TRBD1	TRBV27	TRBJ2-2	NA	CASRPIQGGWNTGELFF	TGTGCCAGCAGACCAATACAGGGGGGATGGAACACCGGGGAGCTGTTTTTT
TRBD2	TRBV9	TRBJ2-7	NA	CASSVDGGSIYEQYF	TGTGCCAGCAGCGTAGATGGCGGGAGCATATACGAGCAGTACTTC
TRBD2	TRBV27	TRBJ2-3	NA	CATLRLAGGTITQYF	TGTGCCACTCTTAGACTAGCGGGAGGAACGATTACGCAGTATTTT
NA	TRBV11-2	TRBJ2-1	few	CASSLVTSSYNEQFF	TGTGCCAGCAGCTTAGTGACAAGCTCCTACAATGAGCAGTTCTTC
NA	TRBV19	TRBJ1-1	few	CASSPEQGMNTEAFF	TGTGCCAGTTCCCCCGAACAGGGAATGAACACTGAAGCTTTCTTT
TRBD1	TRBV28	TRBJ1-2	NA	CASSLDRVDYGYTF	TGTGCCAGCAGTCTCGACAGGGTCGACTATGGCTACACCTTC
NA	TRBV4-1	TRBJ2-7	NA	CASSHARESKYEQYF	TGCGCCAGCAGCCATGCGAGGGAGTCTAAGTACGAGCAGTACTTC
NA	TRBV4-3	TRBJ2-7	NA	CASSQVSVGAYEQYF	TGCGCCAGCAGCCAAGTTTCTGTAGGGGCCTACGAGCAGTACTTC
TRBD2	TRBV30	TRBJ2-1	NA	CAWSGTSGSLNEQFF	TGTGCCTGGAGTGGGACTAGCGGGAGTCTCAATGAGCAGTTCTTC
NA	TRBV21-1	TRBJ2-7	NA	CASSNVGQYF	TGTGCCAGCAGCAACGTCGGGCAGTACTTC
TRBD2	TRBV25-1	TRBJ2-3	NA	CASLAGAGDTQYF	TGTGCCAGTCTAGCGGGAGCAGGAGATACGCAGTATTTT
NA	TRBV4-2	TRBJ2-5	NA	CASSQGAYPQETQYF	TGTGCCAGCAGCCAAGGGGCATATCCCCAAGAGACCCAGTACTTC
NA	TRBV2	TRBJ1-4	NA	CASRAATNEKLFF	TGTGCCAGCCGAGCTGCAACTAATGAAAAACTGTTTTTT
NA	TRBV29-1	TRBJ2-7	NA	CSVGQRLTYEQYF	TGCAGCGTTGGACAGCGCCTAACCTACGAGCAGTACTTC
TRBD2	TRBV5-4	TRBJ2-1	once	CASSLGTSGNNEQFF	TGTGCCAGCAGCCTAGGGACTAGCGGGAACAATGAGCAGTTCTTC
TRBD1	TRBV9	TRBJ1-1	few	CASSVGQGWTEAFF	TGTGCCAGCAGCGTAGGACAGGGCTGGACTGAAGCTTTCTTT
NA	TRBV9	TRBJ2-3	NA	CASSVDSRFTDTQYF	TGTGCCAGCAGCGTAGATAGCAGATTCACAGATACGCAGTATTTT